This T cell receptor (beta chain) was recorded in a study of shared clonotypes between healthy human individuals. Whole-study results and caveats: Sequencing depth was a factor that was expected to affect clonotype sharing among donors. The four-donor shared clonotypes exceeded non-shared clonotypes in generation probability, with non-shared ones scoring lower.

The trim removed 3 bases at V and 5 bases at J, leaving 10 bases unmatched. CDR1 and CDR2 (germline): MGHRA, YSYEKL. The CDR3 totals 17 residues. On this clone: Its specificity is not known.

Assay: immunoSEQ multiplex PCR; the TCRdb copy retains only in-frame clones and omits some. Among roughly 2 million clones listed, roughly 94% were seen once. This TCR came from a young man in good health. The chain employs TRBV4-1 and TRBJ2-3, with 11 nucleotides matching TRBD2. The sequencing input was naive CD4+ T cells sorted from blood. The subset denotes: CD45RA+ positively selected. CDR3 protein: CASSQDLLAGVVDTQYF. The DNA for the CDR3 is TGCGCCAGCAGCCAGGACCTACTAGCGGGAGTGGTAGATACGCAGTATTTT.